This T cell receptor beta chain stems from a study of T cells in Graves' hyperthyroidism and ophthalmopathy. The germline V gene encodes CDR1 SGHRS and CDR2 YFSETQ. This CDR3 has 15 residues. V was trimmed by 2 bases and J by 7 bases, leaving 16 bases between them. Stable hyperthyroidism: no ophthalmopathy progression over 18 months of follow-up. Reasons for excluding patients were uncontrolled infection, other autoimmune disease, pregnancy or lactation. On the basis of clinical symptoms, serum thyroxine and TRAb, thyroid ultrasound and orbital computed tomography, diagnoses were made. TCR beta CDR3 regions were amplified from RNA. The HTBI primer set served for first-round RT-PCR of the TCR CDR3. TCRdb itself ran the multiplex PCR reads through MiXCR, one entry per CDR3 protein. The profile covers hundreds of thousands of distinct CDR3 sequences, with around 46% appearing a single time and about 7.9% taken by the ten largest.

This clonotype showed up just a few times. The V gene is TRBV5-1, the J gene TRBJ1-5; D is perhaps TRBD1 (5 bases). This clonotype was sampled from a woman between 18 and 29 years old with Graves' hyperthyroidism. Sequenced sample: peripheral blood or thyroid tissue (not recorded which). CDR3 protein: CASSFEGSRGQPQHF. The DNA for the CDR3 is TGCGCCAGCAGCTTTGAGGGGAGTAGGGGACAGCCCCAGCATTTT.